A selection of T cell receptor beta chains follows, all from one sample in a study of cytomegalovirus exposure and HLA in healthy donors. Here immunoSEQ multiplex PCR was the method, and the copy in TCRdb shows in-frame clones only, minus some. The sample has roughly 73,000 clones, 84% seen once. Specimen: PBMCs. The receptors stem from a woman aged 45 to 65 in good health and CMV-seronegative. The CDR3 runs from the conserved cysteine through the conserved F or W. D genes are given only for firm matches. Clone size appears in some rows only: once, few, many, or a class for an expanded clone.

abundance	v_gene	j_gene	d_gene	CDR3aa
once	TRBV13	TRBJ2-1	NA	CASSRRGNYNEQFF
NA	TRBV19	TRBJ1-5	NA	CASMGANQPQHF
NA	TRBV9	TRBJ1-4	NA	CASSPDSATNEKLFF
NA	TRBV10-1	TRBJ2-1	NA	CASSAGVSRYNEQFF
NA	TRBV5-1	TRBJ1-4	TRBD1	CASSTTGYEKLFF
NA	TRBV14	TRBJ1-2	NA	CASSATDRPYGYTF
NA	TRBV2	TRBJ2-2	TRBD1	CASRPPGTGNTGELFF
NA	TRBV7-9	TRBJ2-3	TRBD1	CASSFFGTGADTQYF
NA	TRBV6-1	TRBJ2-5	TRBD1	CASSAAGTGFIETQYF
NA	TRBV19	TRBJ1-5	NA	CASSTVDRSNQPQHF
NA	TRBV21-1	TRBJ1-5	NA	CASSTSGTGVNQPQHF
NA	TRBV6-5	TRBJ1-2	NA	CASSSPGVRGVYTF
once	TRBV6-6	TRBJ1-2	NA	CASSYSGGGYTF
few	TRBV6-1	TRBJ2-7	TRBD1	CASSESGTGGKQYF
NA	TRBV29-1	TRBJ2-1	NA	CSVESGLSSYNEQFF
NA	TRBV25-1	TRBJ2-7	TRBD2	CASGLAGGYEQYF